This T cell receptor (beta chain) stems from a study of cytomegalovirus exposure and HLA in healthy donors. Study-wide points: One variant, a missense change in DCLRE1C, was linked in a later analysis to TCR beta V- and J-gene trimming.

PCR primers comprised 60 Vbeta and 13 Jbeta primers. Profiling relied on immunoSEQ multiplex PCR, and the TCRdb table lists in-frame clones only, not all of them. The data contain roughly 100,000 clones, approximately 80% of them seen just once; the ten biggest clones take up roughly 1.7%. Note on this clone: Its antigen remains unknown.

The receptor's source is a woman between 40 and 55 years old in good health and CMV-seronegative. Sequenced input: PBMCs.

The CDR3 nucleotides are TGTGCCAGCAGCGTGGGCTCGATTAACACTGAAGCTTTCTTT. Protein: CASSVGSINTEAFF. The chain joins TRBV9 to TRBJ1-1; no reliable D call. CDR3 length: 14 amino acids. The germline gives CDR1 SGDLS, CDR2 YYNGEE. Trimming took 2 bases from V and 2 from J, leaving 10 bases between them.